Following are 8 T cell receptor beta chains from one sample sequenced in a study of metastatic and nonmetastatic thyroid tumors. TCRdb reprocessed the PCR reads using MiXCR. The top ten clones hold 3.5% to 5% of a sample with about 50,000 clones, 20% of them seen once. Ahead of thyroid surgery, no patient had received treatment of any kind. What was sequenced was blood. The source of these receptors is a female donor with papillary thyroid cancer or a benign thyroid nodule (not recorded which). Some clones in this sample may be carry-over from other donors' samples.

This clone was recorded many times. The CDR3 sequence is CASRAGGVADTEAFF. DNA of the CDR3: TGTGCCAGCAGGGCTGGTGGAGTGGCAGACACTGAAGCTTTCTTT. This chain uses TRBV28 with TRBJ1-1; D is ambiguous. The V and J ends lost 6 bases and 3 bases respectively, with 17 bases between them. The CDR3 loop spans 15 amino acids. Germline values: CDR1 MDHEN, CDR2 SYDVKM.

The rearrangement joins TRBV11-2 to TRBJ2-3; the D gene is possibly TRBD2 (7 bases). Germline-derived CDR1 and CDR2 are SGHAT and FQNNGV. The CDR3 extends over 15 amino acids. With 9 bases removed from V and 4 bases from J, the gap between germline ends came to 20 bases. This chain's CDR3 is CASIPAGASADTQYF. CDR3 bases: TGTGCCAGTATCCCGGCGGGGGCGAGCGCAGATACGCAGTATTTT.

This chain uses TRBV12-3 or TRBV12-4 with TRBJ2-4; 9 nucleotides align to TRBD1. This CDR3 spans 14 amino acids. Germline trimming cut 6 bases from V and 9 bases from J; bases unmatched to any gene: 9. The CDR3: CASSGTGIRSIQYF. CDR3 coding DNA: TGTGCCAGCAGCGGGACAGGGATAAGAAGCATTCAGTACTTC.

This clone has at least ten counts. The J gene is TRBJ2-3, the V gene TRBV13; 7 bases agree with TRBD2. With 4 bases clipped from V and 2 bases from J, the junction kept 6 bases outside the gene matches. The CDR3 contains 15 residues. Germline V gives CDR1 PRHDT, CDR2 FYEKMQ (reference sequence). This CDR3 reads CASSSLAEITDTQYF. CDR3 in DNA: TGTGCCAGCAGCTCCCTAGCGGAGATCACAGATACGCAGTATTTT.

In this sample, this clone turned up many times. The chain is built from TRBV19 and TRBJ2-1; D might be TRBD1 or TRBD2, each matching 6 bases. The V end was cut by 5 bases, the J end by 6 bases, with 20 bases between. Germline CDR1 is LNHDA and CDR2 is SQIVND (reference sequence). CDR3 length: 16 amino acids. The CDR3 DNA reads TGTGCCAGTAGTGTGCTAGGGGGGCTAGGGGGCAATGAGCAGTTCTTC. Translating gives CASSVLGGLGGNEQFF.

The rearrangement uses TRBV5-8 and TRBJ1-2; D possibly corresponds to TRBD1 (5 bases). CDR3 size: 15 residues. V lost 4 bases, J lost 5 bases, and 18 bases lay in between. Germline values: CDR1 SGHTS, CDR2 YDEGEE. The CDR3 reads CASSPHGALGYGYTF. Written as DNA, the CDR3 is TGTGCCAGCAGCCCGCATGGGGCGCTCGGATATGGCTACACCTTC.

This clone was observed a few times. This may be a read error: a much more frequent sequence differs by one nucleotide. CDR3 loop: CSSSLDWGSNEKLFF. In nucleotides, the CDR3 is TGTTCCAGCAGTTTAGACTGGGGTTCGAATGAAAAACTGTTTTTT. The chain uses TRBV6-5 and TRBJ1-4; D call uncertain. This CDR3 is built from 15 residues. Germline CDR1 MNHEY, CDR2 SVGAGI.

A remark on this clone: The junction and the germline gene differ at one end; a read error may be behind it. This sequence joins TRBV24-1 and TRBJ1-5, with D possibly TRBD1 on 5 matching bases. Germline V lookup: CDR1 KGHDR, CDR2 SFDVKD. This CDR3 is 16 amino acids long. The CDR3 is CAPSDSITGQWQPQHF. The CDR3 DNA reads TGTGCCCCCAGTGATTCGATCACAGGTCAATGGCAGCCCCAGCATTTT.